A single sample gave rise to the 28 T cell receptor beta chains below, sequenced in a study of CD4 T cells in relation to SARS-CoV-2 and coronaviruses. Repertoires were generated with immunoSEQ multiplex PCR, while TCRdb's copy carries only in-frame clones and drops some. The sample consists of some 26,000 clones, roughly 69% of them appearing once. For these TCRs, the target antigens are not known. Before the COVID-19 pandemic, during about 2011-2019, CD4+ T cells were taken from unexposed donors. Isolation of CD4+ T cells took place after about 10 days in culture. Specimen: CD4+ T cells from PBMCs, cultured in vitro. These receptors were collected from a human donor in good health.

This chain joins TRBV5-1 and TRBJ2-5; tentative D call: TRBD1 (6 bases). The CDR3 length is 15 residues. Trimming cost V 4 bases and J 2 bases, with 15 bases left between them. Germline loops: CDR1 SGHRS, CDR2 YFSETQ. Here the CDR3 reads CASSNPRGGQETQYF. In DNA, the CDR3 is TGCGCCAGCAGCAATCCCAGGGGTGGTCAAGAGACCCAGTACTTC.

The V call is TRBV19, the J call TRBJ2-2; TRBD2 is a possible D gene (6 bases). The CDR3 runs to 15 residues. V was cut by 5 bases and J by 1 base, with 11 bases left in between. Germline V CDR1 and CDR2: LNHDA, SQIVND (reference sequence). CDR3 coding DNA: TGTGCCAGTAGTCCCCGGAGGGGGAACACCGGGGAGCTGTTTTTT. This gives the protein CASSPRRGNTGELFF.

The gene calls are TRBV27 and TRBJ2-2, with 7 bases identical to TRBD1. Germline V CDR1 and CDR2: MNHEY, SMNVEV (reference sequence). The trim removed 5 bases at V and 3 bases at J, leaving 3 bases unmatched. The CDR3 is 14 amino acids. CDR3 sequence reads: CASSLTGDTGELFF. In DNA form, the CDR3 reads TGTGCCAGCAGTCTCACAGGGGACACCGGGGAGCTGTTTTTT.

The rearrangement uses TRBV5-4 and TRBJ1-1; 7 bases fit TRBD1. Germline V CDR1 and CDR2: SGHNT, YYREEE (reference sequence). V shed 4 bases, J shed 6 bases, and the junction held 9 bases outside the gene matches. The CDR3 covers 14 residues. This CDR3 reads CASSLRQGPAEAFF. The CDR3 DNA sequence: TGTGCCAGCAGCCTACGACAGGGTCCGGCTGAAGCTTTCTTT.

The chain employs TRBV12-5 and TRBJ1-4, with D perhaps TRBD1 (6 bases). The CDR3 consists of 16 residues. The germline CDR1 and CDR2 sequences are LGHNT and FRNRAP. The V end was cut by 0 bases, the J end by 8 bases, with 16 bases between. In nucleotides, the CDR3 is TGTGCTAGTGGTTTGGTACTCTCAGGGGTGCTGGAAAAACTGTTTTTT. Its protein is CASGLVLSGVLEKLFF.

V gene TRBV7-2 combines with J gene TRBJ2-1; 9 bases are shared with TRBD2. CDR3 length: 15 amino acids. V was pared by 0 bases and J by 8 bases, with 5 bases of the junction left unmatched. Germline-derived CDR1 and CDR2 are SGHTA and FQGNSA. CDR3 region: CASSLAAGGLDEQFF. CDR3 coding DNA: TGTGCCAGCAGCTTAGCGGCGGGAGGGCTCGATGAGCAGTTCTTC.

This clone was counted between two and nine times. The CDR3 loop reads CASSLQQANTGELFF. The CDR3 bases are TGTGCCAGCAGCTTACAACAGGCGAACACCGGGGAGCTGTTTTTT. This rearrangement joins TRBV7-2 to TRBJ2-2; tentative D call: TRBD1 (5 bases). Looked up from germline, CDR1 is SGHTA and CDR2 is FQGNSA. CDR3 length: 15 amino acids. The V gene lost 2 bases and the J gene lost 0 bases, with 7 bases spanning the gap.

The chain has TRBV19 and TRBJ2-2; D possibly corresponds to TRBD1 (7 bases). CDR3 length: 17 residues. V was trimmed by 3 bases and J by 5 bases, leaving 19 bases between them. In germline, CDR1 is LNHDA, CDR2 SQIVND (reference sequence). For the CDR3, the DNA is TGTGCCAGTAGTATGAGAAGGGGGCAGGGGGGAACCGGGGAGCTGTTTTTT. It yields the protein CASSMRRGQGGTGELFF.

With respect to this clone: Other DNA sequences within the sample encode an identical CDR3. This chain uses TRBV29-1 with TRBJ2-3; 12 positions agree with TRBD1. Trimming at V came to 6 bases and at J to 6 bases, leaving 10 bases not matched to a gene. CDR3 length: 15 residues. From germline, CDR1 is SQVTM and CDR2 ANQGSEA. This CDR3 reads CSVGGDRGHSDTQYF. The CDR3 bases are TGCAGCGTGGGTGGGGACAGGGGGCACTCTGATACGCAGTATTTT.

This clone was counted once. V and J are TRBV20-1 and TRBJ2-7; D perhaps matches TRBD1 (6 bases). V was clipped by 6 bases and J by 6 bases, with 12 bases between them. This CDR3 contains 11 residues. Germline CDR1 and CDR2: DFQATT and SNEGSKA (reference sequence). CDR3 DNA: TGCAGTGCCCTGGACAGACTCGAGCAGTACTTC. Translated, it gives CSALDRLEQYF.

The rearrangement joins TRBV11-3 to TRBJ2-3; D is perhaps TRBD1 (5 bases). The CDR3 contains 18 residues. Trimming took 0 bases from V and 3 from J, leaving 19 bases between them. Germline CDR1 and CDR2: SGHNT and YENEEA. CDR3 region: CASSLDGLGRVITDTQYF. In DNA, the CDR3 is TGTGCCAGCAGCTTAGATGGCCTCGGCAGGGTTATTACAGATACGCAGTATTTT.

This chain connects TRBV6-6 to TRBJ1-1; D is ambiguous. The CDR3 extends over 12 amino acids. V was shortened by 6 bases and J by 7 bases, with 12 bases between the two germline ends. Germline V gives CDR1 MNHNY, CDR2 SVGAGI (reference sequence). CDR3 residues: CASSRRGGEAFF. The CDR3 DNA reads as TGTGCCAGCAGCCGCCGAGGAGGTGAAGCTTTCTTT.

The rearrangement joins TRBV4-1 to TRBJ2-7; 7 bases align to TRBD1. After removal of 3 bases from V and 2 bases from J, the junction contained 10 bases not matched to a gene. The CDR3 is 16 amino acids. Germline CDR1 and CDR2: MGHRA and YSYEKL. In nucleotides, the CDR3 is TGCGCCAGCAGCCAGGCTCCGGGACAGAGGACCTACGAGCAGTACTTC. Translation gives CASSQAPGQRTYEQYF.

This clone was found a few times. This chain links TRBV5-1 with TRBJ2-7, with a weak D call TRBD1 (5 bases). Germline values: CDR1 SGHRS, CDR2 YFSETQ. V was pared by 1 base and J by 1 base, with 9 bases between. The CDR3 has 14 residues. The CDR3 DNA sequence: TGCGCCAGCAGCTTGATTGACAGATCCTACGAGCAGTACTTC. It specifies CASSLIDRSYEQYF.

This rearrangement joins TRBV7-2 to TRBJ2-3, with D unresolved. Trimming took 4 bases from V and 2 from J, leaving 4 bases between them. The CDR3 extends over 12 amino acids. Germline V gene data show CDR1 as SGHTA and CDR2 as FQGNSA. The CDR3 here is CASSSYTDTQYF. In DNA form, the CDR3 reads TGTGCCAGCAGCTCTTACACAGATACGCAGTATTTT.

This clone was seen more than once but under ten times. The chain combines TRBV4-1 with TRBJ1-1, with no clear D. The CDR3 loop spans 16 amino acids. V lost 6 bases to trimming and J lost 1 base, with 18 bases between them. Germline-derived CDR1 and CDR2 are MGHRA and YSYEKL. CDR3: CASRNQVVRANTEAFF. CDR3 in DNA: TGCGCCAGCAGAAACCAAGTAGTGCGGGCGAACACTGAAGCTTTCTTT.

The V call is TRBV6-2 or TRBV6-3, the J call TRBJ1-5, with D perhaps TRBD1 (5 bases). CDR1 MNHEY and CDR2 SVGEGT come from the germline V gene. V gave up 5 bases and J gave up 4 bases, with 9 bases separating them. The CDR3 has 13 amino acids. CDR3 in amino acids: CASSDQGNQPQHF. In DNA, the CDR3 is TGTGCCAGCAGTGATCAGGGAAATCAGCCCCAGCATTTT.

This chain uses TRBV29-1 with TRBJ1-1; 7 bases map to TRBD1. Germline V gene sequence: CDR1 SQVTM, CDR2 ANQGSEA. The J segment lost 4 bases and the V segment lost 1 base, leaving 6 bases of the junction unmatched. The CDR3 totals 14 residues. In nucleotides, the CDR3 is TGCAGCGTTGAAGTGACAGGGATGGCCACTGAAGCTTTCTTT. Amino acids: CSVEVTGMATEAFF. Full variable domain (outside the CDR3, taken from reference TRBV29-1 and TRBJ1-1): SAVISQKPSRDICQRGTSLTIQCQVDSQVTMMFWYRQQPGQSLTLIATANQGSEATYESGFVIDKFPISRPNLTFSTLTVSNMSPEDSSIYLCSVEVTGMATEAFFGQGTRLTVV.

The rearrangement links TRBV19 to TRBJ2-7; no reliable D call. CDR1 is LNHDA and CDR2 is SQIVND in the germline V gene (reference sequence). Trimming left V 3 bases short and J 3 bases short, with 18 bases between. This CDR3 contains 16 residues. The CDR3 DNA follows: TGTGCCAGTAGTATTGGGTTTGGCAGGACCGACTACGAGCAGTACTTC. Translating it yields CASSIGFGRTDYEQYF.

This clone was seen more than once but under ten times. The chain links TRBV7-7 to TRBJ2-1, with TRBD2 matching 11 bases. The CDR3 totals 15 residues. CDR1 and CDR2 (germline): SSHAT, FNYEAQ (reference sequence). V lost 3 bases to trimming and J lost 9 bases; unmatched junction nucleotides: 7. The CDR3 is CASSLSSGGAGEQFF. The CDR3 nucleotides are TGTGCCAGCAGCTTGAGTAGCGGGGGGGCAGGTGAGCAGTTCTTC.

This clone turned up a few times. V is TRBV5-4 and J is TRBJ2-7; perhaps TRBD2 as D (6 bases). V lost 4 bases and J 5 bases, leaving 13 bases between the germline ends. The length of the CDR3 is 13 residues. The germline CDR1 and CDR2 sequences are SGHNT and YYREEE (reference sequence). CDR3 protein: CASSLPGGDEQYF. The CDR3 bases are TGTGCCAGCAGCCTACCTGGAGGGGACGAGCAGTACTTC.

The gene calls are TRBV19 and TRBJ2-7, with 11 bases matching TRBD2. This CDR3 contains 14 residues. CDR1 and CDR2 from the germline V gene are LNHDA and SQIVND (reference sequence). V shed 7 bases and J 2 bases; nucleotides not matched to a gene: 4. DNA of the CDR3: TGTGCCAGTAACACTAGCGGGAGTCCCTACGAGCAGTACTTC. Amino acid sequence: CASNTSGSPYEQYF. Drawing the rest from reference TRBV19 and TRBJ2-7, the complete variable domain is DGGITQSPKYLFRKEGQNVTLSCEQNLNHDAMYWYRQDPGQGLRLIYYSQIVNDFQKGDIAEGYSVSREKKESFPLTVTSAQKNPTAFYLCASNTSGSPYEQYFGPGTRLTVT.

This chain connects TRBV19 to TRBJ1-3; D ambiguous. Germline CDR1 reads LNHDA; CDR2 reads SQIVND (reference sequence). The CDR3 is made up of 15 amino acids. The V and J ends lost 5 bases and 0 bases respectively, with 11 bases between them. CDR3 coding DNA: TGTGCCAGTAGTCCCCGGGCCTTCTCTGGAAACACCATATATTTT. Translated, it gives CASSPRAFSGNTIYF.

This chain links TRBV5-4 with TRBJ2-1; D ambiguous. V was trimmed by 4 bases and J by 0 bases, leaving 11 bases between them. The CDR3 has 15 amino acids. The germline V gene encodes CDR1 SGHNT and CDR2 YYREEE (reference sequence). The CDR3 DNA reads TGTGCCAGCAGCCCCACTGCCGACTCCTACAATGAGCAGTTCTTC. The encoded protein is CASSPTADSYNEQFF.

V and J are TRBV6-5 and TRBJ1-1; 7 bases line up with TRBD1. Germline V gene data show CDR1 as MNHEY and CDR2 as SVGAGI. V was pared by 4 bases and J by 0 bases, with 8 bases of the junction left unmatched. This CDR3 is 16 amino acids long. The CDR3 DNA reads as TGTGCCAGCAGTTCTGGCCGGACAGGCGTGAACACTGAAGCTTTCTTT. It specifies CASSSGRTGVNTEAFF.

The chain links TRBV25-1 to TRBJ2-2, with D unresolved. Germline V gene lookup returns CDR1 MGHDK and CDR2 SYGVNS. The CDR3 consists of 13 residues. The ends were cut back, 7 bases at V and 0 bases at J, with 6 bases in the middle. CDR3 in amino acids: CASKHPNTGELFF. The CDR3, as DNA: TGTGCCAGCAAGCATCCGAACACCGGGGAGCTGTTTTTT. The complete variable domain, with remaining parts taken from reference TRBV25-1 and TRBJ2-2, reads EADIYQTPRYLVIGTGKKITLECSQTMGHDKMYWYQQDPGMELHLIHYSYGVNSTEKGDLSSESTVSRIRTEHFPLTLESARPSHTSQYLCASKHPNTGELFFGEGSRLTVL.

V gene TRBV5-4 combines with J gene TRBJ2-2; TRBD2 is a possible D gene (5 bases). Germline assignment: CDR1 SGHNT and CDR2 YYREEE (reference sequence). The ends were cut back, 2 bases at V and 3 bases at J, with 14 bases in the middle. The CDR3 length is 16 residues. In nucleotides, the CDR3 is TGTGCCAGCAGCTTAGACCCAGCCGGGGACACCGGGGAGCTGTTTTTT. Protein product: CASSLDPAGDTGELFF.

The chain links TRBV6-2 or TRBV6-3 to TRBJ2-7; D possibly uses TRBD1 or TRBD2 (5 bases each). Trimming shortened V by 2 bases and J by 0 bases, and 11 bases separated the two germline ends. Germline loops: CDR1 MNHEY, CDR2 SVGEGT. The CDR3 contains 15 residues. CDR3 nucleotide sequence: TGTGCCAGCAGTTACGGGGACCCCAGCTCCTACGAGCAGTACTTC. Translating gives CASSYGDPSSYEQYF.